These 3 T cell receptor beta chains share one sample of origin, sequenced in a study of T cell responses to AZD1222 COVID-19 vaccine. Assay used: immunoSEQ multiplex PCR; TCRdb lists only in-frame clones, some missing. This sample has 150,000 or so clones; approximately 90% occur once, and the top ten carry under 2%. Sequenced material: peripheral blood, taken on day 0 of AZD1222 vaccination. Receptor source: an adult in good health.

This chain joins TRBV29-1 and TRBJ1-5; D is possibly TRBD1 (6 bases). CDR1 SQVTM and CDR2 ANQGSEA come from the germline V gene. The CDR3 consists of 14 residues. Trimming shortened V by 6 bases and J by 6 bases, and 18 bases separated the two germline ends. CDR3 DNA: TGCAGCGTGGGGGGGTTGGGGGCTGGTCAGCCCCAGCATTTT. Translating it yields CSVGGLGAGQPQHF.

This chain links TRBV14 with TRBJ2-5; the D gene is possibly TRBD1 (6 bases). Germline CDR1 SGHDN, CDR2 FVKESK. Trimming took off 4 bases at V and 1 base at J, with 10 bases between the two ends. The CDR3 is 14 residues long. The CDR3 loop reads CASSRPDSQETQYF. CDR3 DNA: TGTGCCAGCAGCCGCCCGGACAGCCAAGAGACCCAGTACTTC. Filled out from reference TRBV14 and TRBJ2-5, the complete variable domain reads EAGVTQFPSHSVIEKGQTVTLRCDPISGHDNLYWYRRVMGKEIKFLLHFVKESKQDESGMPNNRFLAERTGGTYSTLKVQPAELEDSGVYFCASSRPDSQETQYFGPGTRLLVL.

The chain joins TRBV11-2 to TRBJ2-5, with D hard to call. Germline loops: CDR1 SGHAT, CDR2 FQNNGV. V was pared by 1 base and J by 7 bases, with 16 bases between. This CDR3 has 15 amino acids. The CDR3 nucleotides are TGTGCCAGCAGCTTAGTCCCGCAGACCACCGGGACCCAGTACTTC. Translated, it gives CASSLVPQTTGTQYF.